This TCR beta chain was sequenced during a study of blood T cell repertoires in COVID-19. Study summary: COVID-19 samples collected from the United States, Italy and Spain covered acute and convalescent phases. T cells, B-cell-depleted T cells, or PBMCs supplied cDNA or gDNA.

From germline, CDR1 is GTSNPN and CDR2 SVGIG (reference sequence). The CDR3 runs 14 residues. J gave up 2 bases and V 2 bases, and 5 bases lay outside the gene matches. Either two negative PCRs, clearance, or symptom resolution qualified Cohort 3 donors as recovered. TCRdb's table, derived via immunoSEQ multiplex PCR, lists solely in-frame clones and lacks some. The sample lists roughly 150,000 clones, 85% occurring once. The clonotype originates from a woman aged 40 to 49 who had recovered from COVID-19. The sequenced sample was PBMCs or T cells enriched from blood (not recorded which). The chain uses TRBV30 and TRBJ2-5; 7 positions match TRBD1. CDR3 residues: CAWSRGRGQETQYF. CDR3 bases: TGTGCCTGGAGTCGGGGCAGGGGGCAAGAGACCCAGTACTTC.